A selection of T cell receptor beta chains follows, all from one sample in a study of T cells in Graves' hyperthyroidism and ophthalmopathy. Each CDR3 protein is one row after TCRdb ran MiXCR on the multiplex PCR reads. The sample lists roughly 740,000 distinct CDR3 sequences; about 16% were seen once. Sequenced: blood. Source of these receptors: a man aged 18 to 30 with Graves' hyperthyroidism. Each CDR3 is given with its conserved first and last residue. The order of the fields is CDR3 protein, CDR3 DNA, J gene, D gene, clone size, V gene. A D gene is named only where the DNA matches it firmly. Clone size is stated in some rows and not others, as once, few, many or a class when expanded.

CASTGTGEKLFF,TGTGCCAGCACCGGGACAGGAGAAAAACTGTTTTTT,TRBJ1-4,TRBD1,NA,TRBV2
CASSRLAGEFTGELFF,TGTGCCAGCAGTCGACTAGCGGGAGAATTCACCGGGGAGCTGTTTTTT,TRBJ2-2,TRBD2,many,TRBV28
CASSVVASNTGELFF,TGTGCCAGCAGCGTAGTGGCGTCGAACACCGGGGAGCTGTTTTTT,TRBJ2-2,NA,many,TRBV27
CASRTVDEDGYTF,TGTGCCAGCAGGACAGTGGATGAGGATGGCTACACCTTC,TRBJ1-2,NA,few,TRBV28
CASSEAWRGDEQFF,TGTGCCAGCAGTGAAGCCTGGAGGGGCGATGAGCAGTTCTTC,TRBJ2-1,NA,few,TRBV6-1
CASSALAGAGTGELFF,TGTGCCAGCAGTGCTTTAGCGGGAGCCGGAACCGGGGAGCTGTTTTTT,TRBJ2-2,TRBD2,NA,TRBV27
CASTEDPDTGELFF,TGTGCCAGCACCGAGGATCCGGACACCGGGGAGCTGTTTTTT,TRBJ2-2,NA,NA,TRBV6-2/TRBV6-3
CASSASPSGIRNGNEQFF,TGCGCCAGCAGCGCCTCGCCTAGCGGGATTCGCAATGGCAATGAGCAGTTCTTC,TRBJ2-1,TRBD2,NA,TRBV5-1
CASSSTSVDEQFF,TGTGCCAGCAGTTCCACTAGTGTCGATGAGCAGTTCTTC,TRBJ2-1,NA,many,TRBV28
CATSRSLTALNEQFF,TGTGCCACCAGCAGATCGCTGACAGCCCTCAATGAGCAGTTCTTC,TRBJ2-1,NA,few,TRBV15
CASTRGGGHSYNEQFF,TGTGCCAGTACCCGAGGGGGGGGGCATTCCTACAATGAGCAGTTCTTC,TRBJ2-1,NA,few,TRBV19
CASSHGQGEYEQYF,TGTGCCAGCAGCCACGGACAGGGGGAATACGAGCAGTACTTC,TRBJ2-7,TRBD1,many,TRBV3-1
CATSETGTGGEQYF,TGTGCCACCAGTGAGACCGGGACAGGGGGCGAGCAGTACTTC,TRBJ2-7,TRBD1,many,TRBV24-1
CASRPRPGTGLSSYNEQFF,TGTGCCAGCAGGCCCCGACCCGGGACAGGGTTGAGCTCCTACAATGAGCAGTTCTTC,TRBJ2-1,TRBD1,many,TRBV25-1
CASSFQAYSNQPQHF,TGTGCCAGCAGTTTCCAAGCGTATAGCAATCAGCCCCAGCATTTT,TRBJ1-5,NA,NA,TRBV12-3/TRBV12-4
CASSYTSGTRYEQYF,TGTGCCAGCAGCTATACTAGCGGGACGAGGTACGAGCAGTACTTC,TRBJ2-7,TRBD2,many,TRBV11-2
CSAQAGGGGGGGNEQFF,TGCAGTGCTCAAGCCGGGGGGGGGGGGGGGGGGGGCAATGAGCAGTTCTTC,TRBJ2-1,TRBD2,NA,TRBV20-1
CASSFDRAEAFF,TGCGCCAGCAGCTTCGACCGTGCCGAAGCTTTCTTT,TRBJ1-1,NA,NA,TRBV5-1
CASIPSSGRAGEQFF,TGTGCCAGCATCCCTTCTAGCGGGAGGGCCGGTGAGCAGTTCTTC,TRBJ2-1,TRBD2,NA,TRBV12-3/TRBV12-4
CASSRTEETQYF,TGTGCCAGCTCGCGGACCGAAGAGACCCAGTACTTC,TRBJ2-5,NA,many,TRBV18
CASSSSGDYNEQFF,TGTGCCAGCAGTTCTAGCGGGGACTACAATGAGCAGTTCTTC,TRBJ2-1,TRBD2,many,TRBV28
CAIRGTGDSSYNEQFF,TGTGCCATCAGGGGGACAGGGGATAGCTCCTACAATGAGCAGTTCTTC,TRBJ2-1,TRBD1,NA,TRBV10-3
CASSYSLSTGELFF,TGTGCCAGCAGTTACTCATTGAGCACCGGGGAGCTGTTTTTT,TRBJ2-2,NA,NA,TRBV6-5
CASRQELNTEAFF,TGTGCGAGCCGGCAGGAGCTGAACACTGAAGCTTTCTTT,TRBJ1-1,NA,many,TRBV7-9
CASSRDLQETQYF,TGTGCCAGCTCACGGGACCTACAAGAGACCCAGTACTTC,TRBJ2-5,NA,many,TRBV18
CATSEIHRNLMNTEAFF,TGTGCCACCAGTGAAATTCACAGAAATCTAATGAACACTGAAGCTTTCTTT,TRBJ1-1,NA,many,TRBV24-1
CASSPYDGEETQYF,TGTGCCAGCAGTCCCTACGACGGTGAAGAGACCCAGTACTTC,TRBJ2-5,NA,many,TRBV12-3/TRBV12-4
CSAMDKTGVTEAFF,TGCAGTGCAATGGATAAGACAGGGGTAACTGAAGCTTTCTTT,TRBJ1-1,TRBD1,many,TRBV20-1
CASSLGVGKSYNEQFF,TGTGCCAGCAGCTTAGGAGTGGGAAAGTCCTACAATGAGCAGTTCTTC,TRBJ2-1,NA,many,TRBV11-3
CAISEEGDQPQHF,TGTGCCATCAGTGAGGAGGGAGATCAGCCCCAGCATTTT,TRBJ1-5,NA,many,TRBV10-3
CASSSRKGNTGELFF,TGTGCCAGCAGTTCGCGCAAAGGGAACACCGGGGAGCTGTTTTTT,TRBJ2-2,NA,few,TRBV6-2/TRBV6-3
CASSLSLPGYEQYF,TGTGCCAGCAGTTTATCACTCCCCGGCTACGAGCAGTACTTC,TRBJ2-7,NA,NA,TRBV27
CASSMTGGNTEAFF,TGTGCCAGTAGTATGACAGGGGGGAACACTGAAGCTTTCTTT,TRBJ1-1,TRBD1,many,TRBV19
CASSPSGRALEQFF,TGTGCCAGCAGCCCTAGCGGGAGGGCCCTTGAGCAGTTCTTC,TRBJ2-1,TRBD2,many,TRBV2
CASTDRGDTEAFF,TGTGCCAGCACGGACAGGGGAGACACTGAAGCTTTCTTT,TRBJ1-1,TRBD1,many,TRBV27
CASSTWGGSSYEQYF,TGTGCCAGCAGCACCTGGGGGGGGAGCTCCTACGAGCAGTACTTC,TRBJ2-7,TRBD2,few,TRBV7-9
CAIKKGEGDENIQYF,TGTGCCATCAAAAAGGGGGAAGGGGACGAAAACATTCAGTACTTC,TRBJ2-4,NA,few,TRBV27
CASSSGWGGLGYEQYF,TGTGCCAGCAGTTCGGGGTGGGGGGGGCTTGGCTACGAGCAGTACTTC,TRBJ2-7,NA,few,TRBV27
CASSLGTGGGSETQYF,TGTGCCAGCAGTTTAGGGACAGGGGGCGGGTCGGAGACCCAGTACTTC,TRBJ2-5,TRBD1,few,TRBV27
CAIFGGGYTF,TGTGCCATCTTCGGGGGCGGCTACACCTTC,TRBJ1-2,NA,NA,TRBV10-3
CASRTGGVRGYTF,TGTGCCAGCAGGACAGGGGGCGTGAGGGGCTACACCTTC,TRBJ1-2,TRBD1,NA,TRBV6-1
CASSPESLGYEQYF,TGTGCCAGCTCACCAGAGAGTTTAGGGTACGAGCAGTACTTC,TRBJ2-7,NA,few,TRBV18
CASSVSGILQETQYF,TGTGCCAGCAGCGTATCCGGCATACTACAAGAGACCCAGTACTTC,TRBJ2-5,NA,NA,TRBV9
CASAATRGYNEQFF,TGTGCCAGCGCAGCCACAAGGGGTTACAATGAGCAGTTCTTC,TRBJ2-1,NA,NA,TRBV3-1
CASSWAGAQYF,TGTGCCAGCAGCTGGGCGGGGGCCCAGTACTTC,TRBJ2-5,TRBD2,many,TRBV27
CASREDRGSYNEQFF,TGTGCCAGCAGAGAAGACAGGGGGTCGTACAATGAGCAGTTCTTC,TRBJ2-1,TRBD1,few,TRBV2
CASRRQDSYEQYF,TGTGCCAGCAGGAGACAGGATTCCTACGAGCAGTACTTC,TRBJ2-7,NA,few,TRBV27
CASAGGGYEQYF,TGTGCCAGCGCGGGTGGGGGCTACGAGCAGTACTTC,TRBJ2-7,NA,NA,TRBV19
CASSFGRKNEQYF,TGTGCCAGCAGTTTTGGGAGAAAGAACGAGCAGTACTTC,TRBJ2-7,NA,many,TRBV6-2/TRBV6-3
CASSDGLGTEAFF,TGTGCCAGCAGTGATGGGCTGGGCACTGAAGCTTTCTTT,TRBJ1-1,NA,few,TRBV6-1